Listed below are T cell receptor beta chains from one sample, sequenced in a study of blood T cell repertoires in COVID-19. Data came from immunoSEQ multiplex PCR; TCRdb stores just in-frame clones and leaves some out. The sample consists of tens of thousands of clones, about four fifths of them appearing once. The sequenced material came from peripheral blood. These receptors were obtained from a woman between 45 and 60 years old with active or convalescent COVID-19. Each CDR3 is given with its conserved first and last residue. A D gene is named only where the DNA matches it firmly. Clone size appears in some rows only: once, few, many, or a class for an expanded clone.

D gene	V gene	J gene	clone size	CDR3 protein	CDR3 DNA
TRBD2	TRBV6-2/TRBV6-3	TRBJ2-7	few	CASSYGLAGSYEQYF	TGTGCCAGCAGTTACGGGCTAGCGGGCTCCTACGAGCAGTACTTC
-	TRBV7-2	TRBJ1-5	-	CASSLGRANNQPQHF	TGTGCCAGCAGCTTAGGCAGGGCCAACAATCAGCCCCAGCATTTT
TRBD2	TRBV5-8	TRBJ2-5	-	CASSLGTSGGAETQYF	TGTGCCAGCAGCTTGGGAACTAGCGGGGGGGCAGAGACCCAGTACTTC
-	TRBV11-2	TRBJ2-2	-	CASSQGATTGELFF	TGTGCCAGCAGCCAAGGAGCTACCACCGGGGAGCTGTTTTTT
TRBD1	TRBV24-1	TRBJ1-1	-	CATTNRGRPGMNTEAFF	TGTGCCACTACCAACAGGGGGCGGCCGGGCATGAACACTGAAGCTTTCTTT
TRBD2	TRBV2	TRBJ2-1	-	CASSESSLAGYNEQFF	TGTGCCAGCAGTGAAAGTAGTCTAGCGGGTTACAATGAGCAGTTCTTC
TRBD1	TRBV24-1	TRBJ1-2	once	CATSEPGQEYYGYTF	TGTGCCACCAGTGAGCCGGGACAGGAGTACTATGGCTACACCTTC
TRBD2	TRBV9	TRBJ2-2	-	CASSGGSTGELFF	TGTGCCAGCAGCGGCGGGAGCACCGGGGAGCTGTTTTTT
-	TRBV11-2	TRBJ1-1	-	CASSFENRVTEAFF	TGTGCCAGCAGCTTTGAAAACAGAGTCACTGAAGCTTTCTTT
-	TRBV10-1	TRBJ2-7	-	CASILTGKKYYEQYF	TGCGCCAGCATCTTGACAGGTAAGAAATACTACGAGCAGTACTTC
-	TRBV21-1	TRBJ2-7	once	CASSKGTGRNEQYF	TGTGCCAGCAGCAAAGGGACAGGGCGCAACGAGCAGTACTTC
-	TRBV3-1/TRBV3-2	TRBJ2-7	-	CASSPSGRRVSEQYF	TGTGCCAGCAGCCCCAGCGGGCGGAGAGTTAGCGAGCAGTACTTC
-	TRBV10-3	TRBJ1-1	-	CAIRISEGRKSGEAFF	TGTGCCATCAGGATATCAGAGGGTCGAAAGAGCGGTGAAGCTTTCTTT
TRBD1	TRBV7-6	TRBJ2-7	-	CASSTGQEGYEQYF	TGTGCCAGCAGCACGGGACAGGAAGGCTACGAGCAGTACTTC
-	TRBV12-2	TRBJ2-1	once	CASRLGGNMDSYRNEQFF	TGTGCAAGTCGCTTAGGGGGGAATATGGACAGTTATCGCAATGAGCAGTTCTTC
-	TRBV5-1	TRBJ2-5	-	CASSSTLETQYF	TGCGCCAGCAGCTCGACTTTGGAGACCCAGTACTTC
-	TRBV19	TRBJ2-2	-	CASSGRTRTGELFF	TGTGCCAGTAGTGGGCGAACCAGGACCGGGGAGCTGTTTTTT
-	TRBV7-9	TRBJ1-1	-	CASSLIQGPTEAFF	TGTGCCAGCAGCTTAATTCAGGGCCCGACTGAAGCTTTCTTT
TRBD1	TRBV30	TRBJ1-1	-	CAWSVAGGGTEAFF	TGTGCCTGGAGTGTAGCAGGGGGTGGGACTGAAGCTTTCTTT
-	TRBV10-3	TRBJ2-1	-	CAISESRGGQGEQFF	TGTGCCATCAGTGAGTCCCGCGGAGGCCAAGGCGAGCAGTTCTTC
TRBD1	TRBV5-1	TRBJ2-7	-	CASSLAARTGITYEQYF	TGCGCCAGCAGCTTGGCGGCCCGGACAGGGATTACCTACGAGCAGTACTTC
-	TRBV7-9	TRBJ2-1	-	CASSQRRALNEQFF	TGTGCCAGCAGCCAGAGGCGGGCGCTCAATGAGCAGTTCTTC
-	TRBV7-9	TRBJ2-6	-	CASTAGANVLTF	TGTGCCAGCACAGCCGGGGCCAACGTCCTGACTTTC
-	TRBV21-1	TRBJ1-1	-	CASSILRGPEAFF	TGTGCCAGCAGCATCCTCAGGGGACCTGAAGCTTTCTTT
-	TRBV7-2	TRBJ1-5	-	CASSLGGWSNQPQHF	TGTGCCAGCAGCTTAGGGGGCTGGAGCAATCAGCCCCAGCATTTT
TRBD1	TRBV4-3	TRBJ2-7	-	CASSPRTGPYEQYF	TGCGCCAGCAGCCCACGGACAGGGCCCTACGAGCAGTACTTC
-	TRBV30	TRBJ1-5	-	CAWSVEGNQPQHF	TGTGCCTGGAGTGTAGAGGGCAATCAGCCCCAGCATTTT
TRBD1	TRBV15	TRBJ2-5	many	CATSRVGGPAQETQYF	TGTGCCACCAGCAGAGTAGGGGGCCCCGCCCAAGAGACCCAGTACTTC
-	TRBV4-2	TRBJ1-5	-	CASSHGGGSNQPQHF	TGTGCCAGCAGCCATGGGGGAGGTAGCAATCAGCCCCAGCATTTT
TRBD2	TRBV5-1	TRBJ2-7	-	CASSLEGLAADEQYF	TGCGCCAGCAGCTTGGAGGGACTAGCGGCCGACGAGCAGTACTTC
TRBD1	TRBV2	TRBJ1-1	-	CASGTGTNTEAFF	TGTGCCAGCGGGACAGGGACTAACACTGAAGCTTTCTTT
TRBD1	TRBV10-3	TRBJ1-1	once	CASSGGQGGMNTEAFF	TGTGCCTCTTCCGGCGGACAGGGCGGGATGAACACTGAAGCTTTCTTT
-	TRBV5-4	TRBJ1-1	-	CASSLVEENTEAFF	TGTGCCAGCAGCTTGGTTGAGGAGAACACTGAAGCTTTCTTT
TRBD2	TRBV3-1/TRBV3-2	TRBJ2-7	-	CASSGEGLAGYSYEQYF	TGTGCCAGCAGCGGCGAAGGACTAGCGGGGTACTCCTACGAGCAGTACTTC
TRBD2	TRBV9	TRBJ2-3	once	CASSPGTIRTDTQYF	TGTGCCAGCAGCCCCGGGACTATACGCACAGATACGCAGTATTTT
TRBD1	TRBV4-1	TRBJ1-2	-	CASSHQDRGHDGYTF	TGCGCCAGCAGCCACCAGGACAGGGGGCACGATGGCTACACCTTC